The 13 T cell receptor beta chains given below trace back to one sample, sequenced in a study. Each CDR3 protein gets one entry after TCRdb re-called the 5' RACE reads with MiXCR. Counted here are 5,000 to 6,000 distinct CDR3 sequences, about half occurring once; the ten biggest clones make up around 4%. The material sequenced was memory CD4+ T cells sorted from blood. Described subset: memory CD4+ T cells, CD4+CD45RO+CD25-. The receptors were sampled from a female donor with breast cancer.

J is TRBJ1-2 and V is TRBV20-1; D call uncertain. The germline V gene encodes CDR1 DFQATT and CDR2 SNEGSKA (reference sequence). V was cut by 4 bases and J by 2 bases, with 14 bases left in between. This CDR3 is 14 amino acids long. CDR3 sequence (DNA): TGCAGTGCTACTCAGGTCGCCAGAAACTATGGCTACACCTTC. Protein sequence: CSATQVARNYGYTF.

V gene TRBV6-1 combines with J gene TRBJ2-1, with a weak D call TRBD1 (6 bases). The CDR3 covers 13 residues. Trimming took 6 bases from V and 6 from J, leaving 12 bases between them. Germline V gives CDR1 MNHNS, CDR2 SASEGT. CDR3 sequence (DNA): TGTGCCAGCAGGAGAAGACAGGCCAATGAGCAGTTCTTC. It is translated as CASRRRQANEQFF.

This clonotype rates as medium-sized (0.01 to 0.1%). CDR3 DNA: TGCGCCAGCAGCCAAGATACAGGGTGGACTAGCGGGGAGGACGGGGAGCTGTTTTTT. Its translation is CASSQDTGWTSGEDGELFF. The rearrangement joins TRBV4-1 to TRBJ2-2; TRBD2 agrees at 12 bases. The junction had 12 bases not matched to a gene; V was cut back by 0 bases and J by 7 bases. CDR3 length: 19 amino acids. CDR1 is MGHRA and CDR2 is YSYEKL in the germline V gene.

This clonotype is medium-sized (0.01 to 0.1%). The J gene is TRBJ2-3, the V gene TRBV20-1, with 7 bases aligning to TRBD1. Trimming cost V 4 bases and J 3 bases; bases outside gene matches: 1. Per germline, CDR1 DFQATT and CDR2 SNEGSKA (reference sequence). CDR3 size: 12 residues. In DNA, the CDR3 is TGCAGTGCTAAGGACAGGACAGATACGCAGTATTTT. Protein: CSAKDRTDTQYF.

The table lists this clonotype with a few counts. The chain employs TRBV29-1 and TRBJ1-2; D gene ambiguous. CDR3 length equals 11 residues. V was cut by 7 bases and J by 5 bases, with 11 bases left in between. The germline CDR1 and CDR2 sequences are SQVTM and ANQGSEA. In DNA form, the CDR3 reads TGCAGCGCCGATGGATCATATGGCTACACCTTC. Translated, it gives CSADGSYGYTF.

This clonotype has a handful of counts. The gene calls are TRBV15 and TRBJ2-1; a possible D gene is TRBD2 (6 bases). Germline V gene data show CDR1 as LNHNV and CDR2 as YYDKDF (reference sequence). The CDR3 extends over 17 amino acids. Trimming stripped 5 bases from V and 7 bases from J, with 24 bases between. CDR3 protein: CATSGGTSFLTRNEQFF. CDR3 DNA: TGTGCCACCAGCGGGGGGACTTCTTTTCTCACGAGGAATGAGCAGTTCTTC. Together with reference TRBV15 and TRBJ2-1, the CDR3 gives the full variable domain: DAMVIQNPRYQVTQFGKPVTLSCSQTLNHNVMYWYQQKSSQAPKLLFHYYDKDFNNEADTPDNFQSRRPNTSFCFLDIRSPGLGDTAMYLCATSGGTSFLTRNEQFFGPGTRLTVL.

The V call is TRBV7-8, the J call TRBJ2-7; 8 bases line up with TRBD2. Germline V lookup: CDR1 SGHVS, CDR2 FQNEAQ. This CDR3 is built from 15 residues. The junction had 7 bases not matched to a gene; V was cut back by 4 bases and J by 2 bases. CDR3 in DNA: TGTGCCAGCAGCTCTCTAGCGGGTCATCCCTACGAGCAGTACTTC. It codes for CASSSLAGHPYEQYF.

This chain's CDR3 is CSARALETQYF. CDR3 coding DNA: TGCAGTGCTAGAGCCTTAGAGACCCAGTACTTC. This chain joins TRBV20-1 and TRBJ2-5, with no clear D. The CDR3 covers 11 residues. Germline V gene sequence: CDR1 DFQATT, CDR2 SNEGSKA (reference sequence). Trimming cost V 1 base and J 4 bases, with 4 bases left between them.

The chain uses TRBV4-2 and TRBJ1-2; the D gene is possibly TRBD1 (6 bases). Germline CDR1 is LGHNA and CDR2 is YNFKEQ. The CDR3 runs to 12 residues. The V gene lost 4 bases and the J gene lost 12 bases, with 15 bases spanning the gap. The CDR3 DNA reads as TGTGCCAGCAGCCGAACAGGGCCTGGAAACACCTTC. Translating gives CASSRTGPGNTF.

This clonotype has just a few counts. J is TRBJ1-2 and V is TRBV10-3, with D tentatively TRBD1 (5 bases). The CDR3 runs to 13 residues. From germline, CDR1 is ENHRY and CDR2 SYGVKD. V dropped 7 bases and J dropped 5 bases, with 14 bases sitting between them. CDR3: CAINGGGVYGYTF. CDR3 sequence (DNA): TGTGCCATCAACGGGGGTGGGGTTTATGGCTACACCTTC.

V gene TRBV20-1 combines with J gene TRBJ2-7; D call uncertain. Germline CDR1 is DFQATT and CDR2 is SNEGSKA (reference sequence). V was cut by 5 bases and J by 6 bases, with 20 bases left in between. The CDR3 totals 14 residues. CDR3 in amino acids: CSAQEARLSLEQYF. The CDR3 DNA is TGCAGTGCTCAGGAAGCGAGGCTTTCTCTCGAGCAGTACTTC.

In its sample, this clonotype was seen a few times. The chain is built from TRBV5-1 and TRBJ2-5; D gene unclear. From germline, CDR1 is SGHRS and CDR2 YFSETQ. Trimming pared 0 bases from V and 4 bases from J, leaving 10 bases between. The length of the CDR3 is 14 residues. The CDR3 spells CASSLDPGRETQYF. As DNA, the CDR3 is TGCGCCAGCAGCTTGGACCCGGGTAGAGAGACCCAGTACTTC. Variable domain in full (rest from reference TRBV5-1 and TRBJ2-5): KAGVTQTPRYLIKTRGQQVTLSCSPISGHRSVSWYQQTPGQGLQFLFEYFSETQRNKGNFPGRFSGRQFSNSRSEMNVSTLELGDSALYLCASSLDPGRETQYFGPGTRLLVL.

This chain connects TRBV3-1 to TRBJ2-3; 7 nucleotides align to TRBD2. The CDR3 has 12 residues. V dropped 1 base and J dropped 12; count of bases not matched to a gene: 4. Germline V lookup: CDR1 LGHDT, CDR2 YNNKEL (reference sequence). The CDR3 reads CASSQGGGIQYF. The CDR3 DNA reads as TGTGCCAGCAGCCAAGGGGGGGGGATACAGTATTTT.